These T cell receptor beta chains were read from a single sample in a study of T cells in Graves' hyperthyroidism and ophthalmopathy. TCRdb reprocessed the multiplex PCR reads via MiXCR and lists one record per CDR3 protein. This sample yields about 480,000 distinct CDR3 sequences, of which roughly 14% are seen a single time; under 20% belongs to the top ten. Input material: blood. The receptors here all came from a woman younger than 30 with Graves' hyperthyroidism. Each CDR3 is given with its conserved first and last residue. The D gene is left open where the match is weak. Some rows mark clone size as missing; the rest say once, few, many or name a class of expanded clone.

CASSPRGRFNYGYTF,TGTGCCAGCAGCCCAAGGGGCAGGTTTAACTATGGCTACACCTTC,TRBJ1-2,.,TRBV6-1,many
CASRPGLAGGPWSPDTQYF,TGTGCCAGCAGACCGGGACTAGCGGGAGGGCCATGGAGCCCAGATACGCAGTATTTT,TRBJ2-3,TRBD2,TRBV12-3/TRBV12-4,.
CAWSKGGGSSQPQHF,TGTGCCTGGAGTAAGGGCGGAGGTTCAAGTCAGCCCCAGCATTTT,TRBJ1-5,.,TRBV30,few
CASSVRSDTDTQYF,TGTGCCAGCAGCGTAAGGAGTGACACAGATACGCAGTATTTT,TRBJ2-3,.,TRBV9,.
CASSSGTANQPQHF,TGTGCCAGCAGCTCAGGGACGGCAAATCAGCCCCAGCATTTT,TRBJ1-5,.,TRBV5-8,many
CASRILDRGSETQYF,TGTGCCAGCAGAATCCTGGACAGGGGCTCGGAGACCCAGTACTTC,TRBJ2-5,TRBD1,TRBV12-3/TRBV12-4,many
CASSGTGGASGANVLTF,TGTGCCAGCAGTGGGACAGGGGGCGCTTCCGGGGCCAACGTCCTGACTTTC,TRBJ2-6,TRBD1,TRBV9,once
CSVEETGAEAFF,TGCAGCGTTGAGGAAACAGGGGCTGAAGCTTTCTTT,TRBJ1-1,TRBD1,TRBV29-1,many
CASSTDTSYGYTF,TGCGCCAGCAGCACGGATACGTCATATGGCTACACCTTC,TRBJ1-2,.,TRBV5-1,many
CASRYRGRNTEAFF,TGCGCCAGCAGATATAGGGGCCGGAACACTGAAGCTTTCTTT,TRBJ1-1,.,TRBV5-1,few
CVSSLGQGILNEKLFF,TGTGTCAGCAGTTTAGGACAGGGAATTCTCAATGAAAAACTGTTTTTT,TRBJ1-4,TRBD1,TRBV27,.
CASSLLSGTRSDGYTF,TGTGCCAGCAGCTTACTCTCCGGGACTCGTTCAGATGGCTACACCTTC,TRBJ1-2,.,TRBV5-6,many
CASSVREGHSTDTQYF,TGTGCCAGCAGTGTGCGGGAGGGCCATAGCACAGATACGCAGTATTTT,TRBJ2-3,TRBD2,TRBV25-1,.
CASSSYIMTGDYGYTF,TGTGCCAGCAGTTCTTACATCATGACAGGGGACTATGGCTACACCTTC,TRBJ1-2,TRBD1,TRBV12-3/TRBV12-4,.